This is a list of T cell receptor beta chains from one sample in a study of OX40 agonist ivuxolimab in advanced cancers. Repertoires were generated with immunoSEQ multiplex PCR, while TCRdb's copy carries only in-frame clones and drops some. Among about 58,000 clones listed, approximately 80% were seen once. Sequencing was performed on CD4+ or CD8+ T cells sorted from blood, taken in a trial of the OX40 agonist ivuxolimab. These receptors all come from an adult with an advanced solid tumor such as melanoma, head and neck, liver or kidney cancer. Each CDR3 is given with its conserved first and last residue. A D gene is named only where the DNA matches it firmly. The size entry is marked missing in some rows and otherwise reads once, few, many or a size class.

J gene,D gene,clone size,V gene,CDR3 protein,CDR3 DNA
TRBJ1-1,-,once,TRBV5-4,CASRGINTEAFF,TGTGCCAGCAGAGGGATCAACACTGAAGCTTTCTTT
TRBJ1-4,TRBD1,-,TRBV6-5,CASSWGQRTNEKLFF,TGTGCCAGCAGTTGGGGACAGAGAACTAATGAAAAACTGTTTTTT
TRBJ2-7,-,-,TRBV7-2,CASSLVDEQYF,TGTGCCAGCAGCTTAGTGGACGAGCAGTACTTC
TRBJ2-4,TRBD2,-,TRBV4-3,CASSQDIAGLNIQYF,TGCGCCAGCAGCCAAGACATAGCGGGGTTAAACATTCAGTACTTC
TRBJ1-1,-,once,TRBV5-5,CASSHHGAGTEAFF,TGTGCCAGCAGCCACCATGGTGCGGGGACTGAAGCTTTCTTT
TRBJ2-2,-,-,TRBV18,CASSPPGLDTGELFF,TGTGCCAGCTCCCCACCCGGACTCGACACCGGGGAGCTGTTTTTT
TRBJ2-2,-,-,TRBV5-1,CASSPVGLFGVAGELFF,TGCGCCAGCAGTCCTGTAGGGCTTTTCGGGGTCGCCGGGGAGCTGTTTTTT
TRBJ1-1,TRBD1,-,TRBV5-1,CASSPLGTANTEAFF,TGCGCCAGCAGCCCCCTCGGGACAGCGAACACTGAAGCTTTCTTT
TRBJ2-3,TRBD2,-,TRBV7-9,CASSPTGLAGGADTQYF,TGTGCCAGCAGCCCTACCGGACTAGCGGGGGGGGCAGATACGCAGTATTTT
TRBJ2-7,-,-,TRBV7-9,CASVKGGGSSYEQYF,TGTGCCAGCGTTAAAGGGGGGGGTTCCTCCTACGAGCAGTACTTC
TRBJ1-1,TRBD1,-,TRBV5-1,CASRQGARGTEAFF,TGCGCCAGCAGACAGGGGGCGCGGGGAACTGAAGCTTTCTTT
TRBJ1-3,-,-,TRBV28,CASSRQSSGNTIYF,TGTGCCAGCAGTAGACAGAGCTCTGGAAACACCATATATTTT
TRBJ2-7,-,once,TRBV5-6,CASSVSLSSYEQYF,TGTGCCAGCAGCGTCAGCCTGTCCTCCTACGAGCAGTACTTC
TRBJ1-2,-,few,TRBV5-5,CASSLEVGQLYGYTF,TGTGCCAGCAGCTTGGAGGTCGGGCAGCTCTATGGCTACACCTTC
TRBJ2-1,-,-,TRBV7-7,CASSLEQGNEQFF,TGTGCTAGCAGCTTAGAACAAGGGAATGAGCAGTTCTTC
TRBJ1-1,-,-,TRBV7-9,CASSIQVPTEAFF,TGTGCCAGCAGCATACAGGTCCCCACTGAAGCTTTCTTT
TRBJ2-3,-,-,TRBV29-1,CSVGRSGADTQYF,TGCAGCGTTGGGAGGTCCGGGGCAGATACGCAGTATTTT
TRBJ2-5,TRBD2,-,TRBV10-3,CAISEGWTSGQETQYF,TGTGCCATCAGTGAGGGGTGGACTAGCGGGCAAGAGACCCAGTACTTC
TRBJ2-5,-,-,TRBV5-6,CASSKTVTQETQYF,TGTGCCAGCAGCAAGACAGTTACTCAGGAGACCCAGTACTTC
TRBJ1-2,TRBD1,many,TRBV19,CASSTLGTVYGYTF,TGTGCCAGTAGTACCCTCGGGACAGTCTATGGCTACACCTTC
TRBJ1-1,-,-,TRBV29-1,CSARRDGYEDTEAFF,TGCAGCGCCCGCCGGGATGGGTACGAGGACACTGAAGCTTTCTTT
TRBJ1-5,-,-,TRBV5-4,CASSLDGAQPQHF,TGTGCCAGCAGCTTGGATGGTGCTCAGCCCCAGCATTTT
TRBJ1-1,-,-,TRBV30,CAWRRGNTEAFF,TGTGCCTGGAGACGCGGGAACACTGAAGCTTTCTTT
TRBJ2-7,-,-,TRBV2,CASSDGIQGSMYF,TGTGCCAGCAGTGATGGAATCCAGGGGAGTATGTACTTC
TRBJ1-2,TRBD1,-,TRBV5-1,CASSLEGTGVMGYTF,TGCGCCAGCAGCTTGGAGGGGACAGGGGTGATGGGCTACACCTTC
TRBJ2-3,TRBD2,-,TRBV7-9,CASSITSGTDTQYF,TGTGCCAGCTCAATCACTAGCGGCACAGATACGCAGTATTTT
TRBJ2-2,-,-,TRBV4-3,CASSLRVNTGELFF,TGCGCCAGCAGCCTCCGGGTTAACACCGGGGAGCTGTTTTTT
TRBJ2-5,TRBD2,-,TRBV5-1,CASSLGGGLAEETQYF,TGCGCCAGCAGCTTGGGGGGAGGACTAGCGGAAGAGACCCAGTACTTC
TRBJ1-1,-,few,TRBV11-2,CASSPEMGFTGAFF,TGTGCCAGCAGCCCAGAGATGGGGTTCACGGGAGCTTTCTTT
TRBJ2-7,TRBD2,-,TRBV30,CAWSTVGGFSF,TGTGCCTGGTCTACGGTCGGGGGGTTCTCCTTC
TRBJ1-5,TRBD1,-,TRBV9,CASSFGTGNQPQHF,TGTGCCAGCAGCTTCGGGACAGGGAACCAGCCCCAGCATTTT
TRBJ2-7,-,few,TRBV5-4,CASSFGLLSYEQYF,TGTGCCAGCAGCTTCGGACTCCTCTCCTACGAGCAGTACTTC
TRBJ2-5,-,-,TRBV7-9,CASSLNQGQETQYF,TGTGCCAGCAGCTTGAACCAGGGACAAGAGACCCAGTACTTC
TRBJ1-1,TRBD1,-,TRBV19,CASSIRTGQKNTEAFF,TGTGCCAGTAGTATTCGGACAGGTCAAAAGAACACTGAAGCTTTCTTT
TRBJ2-5,-,-,TRBV7-3,CASSFGQGSSETQYF,TGTGCCAGCAGCTTCGGGCAGGGGAGTTCCGAGACCCAGTACTTC
TRBJ2-3,TRBD2,few,TRBV4-2,CASSQITPPSGGSYF,TGTGCCAGCAGCCAAATAACCCCACCTAGCGGGGGGTCGTATTTT
TRBJ1-5,-,few,TRBV7-9,CASSPGNQPQHF,TGTGCCAGCAGCCCTGGCAATCAGCCCCAGCATTTT
TRBJ1-4,-,-,TRBV5-4,CASRPDATNEKLFF,TGTGCCAGCCGACCGGATGCAACTAATGAAAAACTGTTTTTT
TRBJ1-4,TRBD1,many,TRBV18,CASSPRDRGEKLFF,TGTGCCAGCTCACCCCGGGACAGGGGAGAAAAACTGTTTTTT
TRBJ2-1,TRBD2,-,TRBV14,CASSQSQPRLAGRNEQFF,TGTGCCAGCAGCCAATCTCAGCCCCGACTAGCGGGGCGGAATGAGCAGTTCTTC
TRBJ2-3,-,-,TRBV29-1,CSVETLASNTQYF,TGCAGCGTTGAAACACTAGCCTCAAATACGCAGTATTTT
TRBJ2-7,-,few,TRBV11-3,CASSTADEQYF,TGTGCCAGCAGCACAGCGGACGAGCAGTACTTC
TRBJ1-2,TRBD1,-,TRBV5-4,CASSLWGTGGGYTF,TGTGCCAGCAGCTTGTGGGGGACAGGGGGCGGCTACACCTTC
TRBJ2-1,TRBD2,-,TRBV11-1,CASSPRTSGRAVGGEQFF,TGTGCCAGCAGCCCACGGACTAGCGGGAGGGCCGTTGGCGGGGAGCAGTTCTTC
TRBJ2-5,-,-,TRBV5-1,CASSFFGASEETQYF,TGCGCCAGCAGCTTTTTTGGGGCGTCGGAAGAGACCCAGTACTTC
TRBJ2-6,-,-,TRBV7-9,CASTLGGANVLTF,TGTGCCAGCACCCTCGGAGGGGCCAACGTCCTGACTTTC
TRBJ2-1,-,-,TRBV6-5,CASTPNGADNEQFF,TGTGCCAGCACCCCTAATGGGGCCGACAATGAGCAGTTCTTC
TRBJ2-7,TRBD1,once,TRBV5-5,CASSPRQGGTYEQYF,TGTGCCAGCAGCCCCCGACAGGGGGGGACCTACGAGCAGTACTTC
TRBJ1-5,-,-,TRBV6-1,CASSSNHNSNQPQHF,TGTGCCAGCAGCTCCAACCATAATAGCAATCAGCCCCAGCATTTT
TRBJ2-2,-,-,TRBV30,CAWSKGPNTGELFF,TGTGCCTGGAGTAAGGGCCCGAACACCGGGGAGCTGTTTTTT
TRBJ2-5,TRBD2,-,TRBV5-1,CASSLAGGMETQYF,TGCGCCAGCAGCTTGGCGGGGGGGATGGAGACCCAGTACTTC
TRBJ1-1,-,-,TRBV9,CASSPDGLSGSEAFF,TGTGCCAGCAGCCCAGACGGTCTCTCAGGGTCTGAAGCTTTCTTT
TRBJ2-7,TRBD2,-,TRBV9,CASSPRTGTTYEQYF,TGTGCCAGCAGTCCTAGGACGGGGACTACCTACGAGCAGTACTTC
TRBJ2-7,-,-,TRBV7-6,CASTPETGSGEQCF,TGTGCCAGCACCCCAGAGACAGGTTCGGGGGAGCAGTGCTTC